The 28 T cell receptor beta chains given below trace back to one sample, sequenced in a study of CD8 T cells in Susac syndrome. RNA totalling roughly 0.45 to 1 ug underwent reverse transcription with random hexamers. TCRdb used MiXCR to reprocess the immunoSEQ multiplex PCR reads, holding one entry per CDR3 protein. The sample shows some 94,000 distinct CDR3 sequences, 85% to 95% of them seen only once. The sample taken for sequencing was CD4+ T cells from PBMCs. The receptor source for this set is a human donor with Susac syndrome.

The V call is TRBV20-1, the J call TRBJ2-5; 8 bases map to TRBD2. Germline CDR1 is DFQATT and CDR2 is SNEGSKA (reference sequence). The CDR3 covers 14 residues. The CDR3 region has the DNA TGCAGCGCATATCCCGGGACTAGACAAGAGACCCAGTACTTC. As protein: CSAYPGTRQETQYF.

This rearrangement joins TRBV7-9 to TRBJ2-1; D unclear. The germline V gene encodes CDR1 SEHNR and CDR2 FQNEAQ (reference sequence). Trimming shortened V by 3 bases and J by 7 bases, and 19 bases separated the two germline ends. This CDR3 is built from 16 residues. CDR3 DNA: TGTGCCAGCAGCTTTACTCCTGCCCTGTCTGGGAATGAGCAGTTCTTC. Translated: CASSFTPALSGNEQFF.

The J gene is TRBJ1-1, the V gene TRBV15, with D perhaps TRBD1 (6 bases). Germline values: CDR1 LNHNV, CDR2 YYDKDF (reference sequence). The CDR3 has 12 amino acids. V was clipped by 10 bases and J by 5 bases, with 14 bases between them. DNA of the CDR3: TGTGCCAAGTCTAAAGGGGGGACTGAAGCTTTCTTT. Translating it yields CAKSKGGTEAFF.

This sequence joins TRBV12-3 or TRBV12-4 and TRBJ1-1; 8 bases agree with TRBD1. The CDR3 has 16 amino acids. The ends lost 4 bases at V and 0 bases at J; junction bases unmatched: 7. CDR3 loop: CASSSDRVSMNTEAFF. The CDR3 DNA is TGTGCCAGCAGTTCGGACAGGGTTTCTATGAACACTGAAGCTTTCTTT.

CDR3 DNA sequence: TGTGCCTGGAGTCCACAGGGGTCGGGCGAGACCCAGTACTTC. Translating it yields CAWSPQGSGETQYF. The J gene is TRBJ2-5, the V gene TRBV30; 7 nucleotides align to TRBD1. Germline CDR1 GTSNPN, CDR2 SVGIG (reference sequence). CDR3 size: 14 residues. V trimming: 2 bases; J trimming: 5 bases; junction bases outside the gene matches: 8.

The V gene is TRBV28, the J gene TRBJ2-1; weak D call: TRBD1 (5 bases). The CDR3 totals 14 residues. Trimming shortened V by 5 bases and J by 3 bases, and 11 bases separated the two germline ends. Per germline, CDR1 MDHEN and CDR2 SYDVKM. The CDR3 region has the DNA TGTGCCAGCAGTGAGCCAAGGGGCTACAATGAGCAGTTCTTC. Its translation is CASSEPRGYNEQFF.

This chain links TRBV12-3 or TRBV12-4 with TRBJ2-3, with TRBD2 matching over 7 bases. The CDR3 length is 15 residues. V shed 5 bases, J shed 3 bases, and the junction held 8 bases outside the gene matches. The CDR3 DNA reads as TGTGCCAGCAGTCTGAGGCAGCGGGGTACAGATACGCAGTATTTT. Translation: CASSLRQRGTDTQYF.

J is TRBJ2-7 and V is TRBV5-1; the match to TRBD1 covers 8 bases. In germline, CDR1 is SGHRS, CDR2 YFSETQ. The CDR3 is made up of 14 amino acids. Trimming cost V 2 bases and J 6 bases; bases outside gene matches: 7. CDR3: CASSLDLTGGEQYF. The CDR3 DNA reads TGCGCCAGCAGCTTAGACCTTACAGGGGGCGAGCAGTACTTC.

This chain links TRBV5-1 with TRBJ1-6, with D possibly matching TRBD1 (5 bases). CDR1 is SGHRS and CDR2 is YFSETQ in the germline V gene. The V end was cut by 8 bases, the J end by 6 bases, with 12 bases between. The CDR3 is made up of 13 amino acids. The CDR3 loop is CASARESNSPLHF. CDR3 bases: TGCGCCAGTGCCAGGGAATCTAATTCACCCCTCCACTTT. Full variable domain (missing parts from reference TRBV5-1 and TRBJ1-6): KAGVTQTPRYLIKTRGQQVTLSCSPISGHRSVSWYQQTPGQGLQFLFEYFSETQRNKGNFPGRFSGRQFSNSRSEMNVSTLELGDSALYLCASARESNSPLHFGNGTRLTVT.

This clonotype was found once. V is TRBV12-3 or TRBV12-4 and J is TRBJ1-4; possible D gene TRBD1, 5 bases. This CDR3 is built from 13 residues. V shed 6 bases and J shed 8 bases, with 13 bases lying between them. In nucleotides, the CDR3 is TGTGCCAGCAGAACCGGGACTGCAGAAAAACTGTTTTTT. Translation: CASRTGTAEKLFF.

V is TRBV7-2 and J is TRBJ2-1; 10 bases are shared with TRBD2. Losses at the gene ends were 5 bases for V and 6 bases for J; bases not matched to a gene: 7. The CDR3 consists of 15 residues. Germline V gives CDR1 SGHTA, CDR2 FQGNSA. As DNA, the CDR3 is TGTGCCAGCAGCATCGAGCGGGGGGGCCGCAATGAGCAGTTCTTC. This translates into CASSIERGGRNEQFF.

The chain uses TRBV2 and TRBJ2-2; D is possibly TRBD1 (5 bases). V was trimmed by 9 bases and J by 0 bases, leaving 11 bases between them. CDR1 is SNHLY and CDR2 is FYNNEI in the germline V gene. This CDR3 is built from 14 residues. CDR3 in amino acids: CASATATNTGELFF. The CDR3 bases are TGTGCCAGTGCGACAGCAACGAACACCGGGGAGCTGTTTTTT.

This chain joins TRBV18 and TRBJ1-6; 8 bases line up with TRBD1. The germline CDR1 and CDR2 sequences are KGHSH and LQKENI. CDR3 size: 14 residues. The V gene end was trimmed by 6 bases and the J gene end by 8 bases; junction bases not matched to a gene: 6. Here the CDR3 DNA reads TGTGCCAGCTCTGGGACAGGCGTGGATTCACCCCTCCACTTT. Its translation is CASSGTGVDSPLHF.

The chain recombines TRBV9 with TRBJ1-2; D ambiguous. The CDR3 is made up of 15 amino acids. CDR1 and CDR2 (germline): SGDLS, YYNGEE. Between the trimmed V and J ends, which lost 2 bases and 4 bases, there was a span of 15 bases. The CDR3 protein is CASSVSTKNPYGYTF. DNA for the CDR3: TGTGCCAGCAGCGTCAGTACCAAAAACCCCTATGGCTACACCTTC.

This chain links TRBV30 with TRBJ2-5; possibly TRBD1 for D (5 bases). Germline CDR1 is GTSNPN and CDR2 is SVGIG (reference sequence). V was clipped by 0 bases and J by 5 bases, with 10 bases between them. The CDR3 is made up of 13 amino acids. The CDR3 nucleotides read TGTGCCTGGAGTGTATCAGGGTGGGAGACCCAGTACTTC. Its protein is CAWSVSGWETQYF.

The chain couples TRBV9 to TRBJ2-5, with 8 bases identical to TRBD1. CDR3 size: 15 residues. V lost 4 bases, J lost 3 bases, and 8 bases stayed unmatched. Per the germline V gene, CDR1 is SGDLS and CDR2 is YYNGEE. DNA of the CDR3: TGTGCCAGCAGCAACACCCTGACAGGGGAAGAGACCCAGTACTTC. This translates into CASSNTLTGEETQYF.

The CDR3 is CATSDSTPPEGDTEAFF. In nucleotides, the CDR3 is TGTGCCACCAGTGACTCCACACCCCCCGAGGGGGACACTGAAGCTTTCTTT. The gene calls are TRBV24-1 and TRBJ1-1; possibly TRBD1 for D (6 bases). In germline, CDR1 is KGHDR, CDR2 SFDVKD. With 4 bases removed from V and 3 bases from J, the gap between germline ends came to 20 bases. The CDR3 extends over 17 amino acids.

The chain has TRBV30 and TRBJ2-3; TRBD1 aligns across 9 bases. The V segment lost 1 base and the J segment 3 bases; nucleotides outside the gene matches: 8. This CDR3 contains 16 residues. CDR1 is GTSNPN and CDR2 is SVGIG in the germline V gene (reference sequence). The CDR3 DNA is TGTGCCTGGAGTGACCGGGACAGGGCCATGACAGATACGCAGTATTTT. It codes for CAWSDRDRAMTDTQYF.

Here the CDR3 reads CASGRGSSYNEQFF. The CDR3 DNA reads as TGTGCCAGCGGGCGGGGGAGCTCCTACAATGAGCAGTTCTTC. The chain recombines TRBV12-3 or TRBV12-4 with TRBJ2-1; TRBD2 aligns across 7 bases. V shed 8 bases and J 0 bases; nucleotides not matched to a gene: 4. This CDR3 region has 14 residues.

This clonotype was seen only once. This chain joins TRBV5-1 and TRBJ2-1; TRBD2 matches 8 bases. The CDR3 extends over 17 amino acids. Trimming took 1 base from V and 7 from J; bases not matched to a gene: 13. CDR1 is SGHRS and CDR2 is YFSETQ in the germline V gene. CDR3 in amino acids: CASSLSGLATLGNEQFF. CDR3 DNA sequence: TGCGCCAGCAGCTTGAGTGGACTAGCAACCTTAGGGAATGAGCAGTTCTTC.

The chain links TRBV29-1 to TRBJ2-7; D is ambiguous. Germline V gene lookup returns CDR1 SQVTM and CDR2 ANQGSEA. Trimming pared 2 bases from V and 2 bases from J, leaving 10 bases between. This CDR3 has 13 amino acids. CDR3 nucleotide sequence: TGCAGCGTTGAAAGCCTTTCCACCTACGAGCAGTACTTC. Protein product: CSVESLSTYEQYF.

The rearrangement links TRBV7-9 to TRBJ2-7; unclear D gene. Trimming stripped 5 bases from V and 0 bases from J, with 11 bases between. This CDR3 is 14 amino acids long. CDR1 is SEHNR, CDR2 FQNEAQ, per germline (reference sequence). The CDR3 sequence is CASSAGSPSYEQYF. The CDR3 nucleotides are TGTGCCAGCAGCGCCGGGTCTCCCTCCTACGAGCAGTACTTC.

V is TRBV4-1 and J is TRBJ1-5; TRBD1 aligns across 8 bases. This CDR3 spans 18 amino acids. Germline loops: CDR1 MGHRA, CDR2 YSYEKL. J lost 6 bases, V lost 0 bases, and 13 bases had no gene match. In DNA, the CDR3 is TGCGCCAGCAGCCAAGATAGGAGCGCCCAGGGGGCAAGTCAGCCCCAGCATTTT. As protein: CASSQDRSAQGASQPQHF.

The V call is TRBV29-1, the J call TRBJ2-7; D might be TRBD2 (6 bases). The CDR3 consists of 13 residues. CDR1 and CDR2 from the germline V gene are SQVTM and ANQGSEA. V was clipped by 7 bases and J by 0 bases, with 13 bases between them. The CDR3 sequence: CSAGPTSSYEQYF. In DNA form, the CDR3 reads TGCAGCGCTGGACCGACTAGCTCCTACGAGCAGTACTTC.

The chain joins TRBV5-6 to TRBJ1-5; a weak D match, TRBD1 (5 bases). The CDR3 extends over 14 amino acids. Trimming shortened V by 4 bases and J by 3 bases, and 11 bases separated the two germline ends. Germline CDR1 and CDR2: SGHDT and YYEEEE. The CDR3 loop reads CASSRGRNNQPQHF. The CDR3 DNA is TGTGCCAGCAGCCGGGGGAGGAACAATCAGCCCCAGCATTTT.

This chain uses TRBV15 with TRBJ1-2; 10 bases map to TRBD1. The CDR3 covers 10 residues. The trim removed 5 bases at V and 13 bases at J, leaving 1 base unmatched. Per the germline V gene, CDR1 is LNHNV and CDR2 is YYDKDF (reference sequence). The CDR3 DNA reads TGTGCCACCAGCGGGACAGGGGCCACCTTC. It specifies CATSGTGATF.

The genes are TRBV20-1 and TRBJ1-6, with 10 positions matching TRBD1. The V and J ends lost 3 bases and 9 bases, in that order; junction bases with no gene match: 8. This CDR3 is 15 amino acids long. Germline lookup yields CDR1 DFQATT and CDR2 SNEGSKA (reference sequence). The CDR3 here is CSASVTGQGRSPLHF. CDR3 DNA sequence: TGCAGTGCTAGTGTCACGGGACAGGGGCGTTCACCCCTCCACTTT.

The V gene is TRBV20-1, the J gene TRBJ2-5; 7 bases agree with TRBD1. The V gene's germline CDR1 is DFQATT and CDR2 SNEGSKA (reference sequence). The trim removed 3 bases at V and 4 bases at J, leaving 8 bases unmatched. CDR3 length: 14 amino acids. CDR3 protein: CSASRQGFPETQYF. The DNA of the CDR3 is TGCAGTGCTAGTCGACAGGGATTCCCAGAGACCCAGTACTTC.